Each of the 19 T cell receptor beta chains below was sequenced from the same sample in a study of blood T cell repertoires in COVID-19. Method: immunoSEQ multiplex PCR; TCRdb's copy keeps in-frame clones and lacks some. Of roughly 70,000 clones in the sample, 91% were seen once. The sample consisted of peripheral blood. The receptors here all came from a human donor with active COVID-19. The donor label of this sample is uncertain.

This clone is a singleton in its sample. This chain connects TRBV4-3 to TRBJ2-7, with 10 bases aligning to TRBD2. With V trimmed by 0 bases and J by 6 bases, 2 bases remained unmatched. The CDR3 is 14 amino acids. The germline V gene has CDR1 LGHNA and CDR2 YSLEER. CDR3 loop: CASSQDTSGTEQYF. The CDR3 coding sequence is TGCGCCAGCAGCCAAGATACTAGCGGGACCGAGCAGTACTTC.

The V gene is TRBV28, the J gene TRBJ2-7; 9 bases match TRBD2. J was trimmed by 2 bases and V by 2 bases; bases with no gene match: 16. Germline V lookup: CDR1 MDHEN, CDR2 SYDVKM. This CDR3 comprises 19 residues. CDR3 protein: CASSLPPSKQAGGPYEQYF. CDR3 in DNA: TGTGCCAGCAGTTTACCCCCGTCTAAGCAAGCGGGAGGCCCCTACGAGCAGTACTTC.

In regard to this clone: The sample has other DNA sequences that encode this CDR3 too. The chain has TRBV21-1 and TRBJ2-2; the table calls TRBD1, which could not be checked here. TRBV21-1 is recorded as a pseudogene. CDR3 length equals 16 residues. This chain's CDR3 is CASSTGTGGAVGELFF. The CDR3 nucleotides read TGTGCCAGCAGCACTGGGACAGGGGGCGCCGTCGGGGAGCTATTTTTT.

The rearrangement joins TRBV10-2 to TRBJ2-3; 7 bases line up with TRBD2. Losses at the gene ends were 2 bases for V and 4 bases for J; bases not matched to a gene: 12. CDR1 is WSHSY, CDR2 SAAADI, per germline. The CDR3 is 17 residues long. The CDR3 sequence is CASSEPLTSSTADTQYF. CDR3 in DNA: TGCGCCAGCAGTGAGCCGCTGACTAGCTCCACCGCAGATACGCAGTATTTT.

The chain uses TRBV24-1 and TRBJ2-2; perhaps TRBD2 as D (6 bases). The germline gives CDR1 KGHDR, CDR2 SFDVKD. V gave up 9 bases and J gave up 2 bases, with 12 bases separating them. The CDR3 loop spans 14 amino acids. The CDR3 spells CATRTNGNTGELFF. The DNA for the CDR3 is TGTGCCACCCGGACTAATGGAAACACCGGGGAGCTGTTTTTT.

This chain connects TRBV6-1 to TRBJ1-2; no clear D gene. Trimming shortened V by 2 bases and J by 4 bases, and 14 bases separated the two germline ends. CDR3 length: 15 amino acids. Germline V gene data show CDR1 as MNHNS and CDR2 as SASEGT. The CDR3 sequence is CASSERDGELYGYTF. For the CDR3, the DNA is TGTGCCAGCAGTGAACGCGACGGAGAACTCTATGGCTACACCTTC.

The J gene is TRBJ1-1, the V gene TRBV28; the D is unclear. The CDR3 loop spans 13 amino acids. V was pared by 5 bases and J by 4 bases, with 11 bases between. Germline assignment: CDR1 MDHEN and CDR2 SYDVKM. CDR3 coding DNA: TGTGCCAGCAGTCCCCCCTCGGTCACTGAAGCTTTCTTT. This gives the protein CASSPPSVTEAFF.

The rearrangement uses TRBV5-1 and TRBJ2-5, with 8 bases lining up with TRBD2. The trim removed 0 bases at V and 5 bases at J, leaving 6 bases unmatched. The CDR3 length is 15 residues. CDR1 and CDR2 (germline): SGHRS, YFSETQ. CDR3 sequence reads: CASSLAPGGGETQYF. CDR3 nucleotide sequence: TGCGCCAGCAGCTTGGCTCCGGGAGGGGGTGAGACCCAGTACTTC.

CDR3 in DNA: TGCGCCAGCAGCCAAGGACAGGGTGGGGCAGATACGCAGTATTTT. Protein product: CASSQGQGGADTQYF. V is TRBV4-3 and J is TRBJ2-3; 7 bases line up with TRBD1. Trimming at V came to 1 base and at J to 4 bases, leaving 5 bases not matched to a gene. Germline V gene data show CDR1 as LGHNA and CDR2 as YSLEER. The CDR3 length is 15 residues.

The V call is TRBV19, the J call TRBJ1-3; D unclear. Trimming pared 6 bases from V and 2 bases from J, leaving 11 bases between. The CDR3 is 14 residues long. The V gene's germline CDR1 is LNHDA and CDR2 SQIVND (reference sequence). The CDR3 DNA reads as TGTGCCAGTAGGAGAGACAAACCTGGAAACACCATATATTTT. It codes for CASRRDKPGNTIYF.

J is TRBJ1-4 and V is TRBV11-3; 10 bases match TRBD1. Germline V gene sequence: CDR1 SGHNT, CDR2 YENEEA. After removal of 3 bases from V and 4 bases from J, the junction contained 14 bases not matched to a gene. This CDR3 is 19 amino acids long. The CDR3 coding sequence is TGTGCCAGCAGCTTGGGCCGGGACAGGGGCCGTCGGGGTAATGAAAAACTGTTTTTT. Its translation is CASSLGRDRGRRGNEKLFF.

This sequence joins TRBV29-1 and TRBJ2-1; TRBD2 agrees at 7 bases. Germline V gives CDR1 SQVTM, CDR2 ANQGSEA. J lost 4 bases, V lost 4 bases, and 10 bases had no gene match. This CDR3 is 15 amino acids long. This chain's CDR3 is CSVVFGLAEYNEQFF. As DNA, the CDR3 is TGCAGCGTTGTATTTGGTCTAGCGGAGTACAATGAGCAGTTCTTC.

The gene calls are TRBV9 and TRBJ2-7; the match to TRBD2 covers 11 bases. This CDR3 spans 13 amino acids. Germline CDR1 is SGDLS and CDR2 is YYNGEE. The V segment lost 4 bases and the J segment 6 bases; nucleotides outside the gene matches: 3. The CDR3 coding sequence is TGTGCCAGCAGCTTAGCGGGAGGGGGCGAGCAGTACTTC. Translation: CASSLAGGGEQYF. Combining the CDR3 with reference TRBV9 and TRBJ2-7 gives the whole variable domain DSGVTQTPKHLITATGQRVTLRCSPRSGDLSVYWYQQSLDQGLQFLIQYYNGEERAKGNILERFSAQQFPDLHSELNLSSLELGDSALYFCASSLAGGGEQYFGPGTRLTVT.

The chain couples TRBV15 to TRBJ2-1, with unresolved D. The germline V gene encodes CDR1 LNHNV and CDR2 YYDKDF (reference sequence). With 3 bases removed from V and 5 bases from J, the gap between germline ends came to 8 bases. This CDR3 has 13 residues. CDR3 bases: TGTGCCACCAGCAGTGAAGAGCACAATGAGCAGTTCTTC. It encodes CATSSEEHNEQFF.

The CDR3 DNA reads TGTGCCAGCAGTTACGAGTTAGATACGCAGTATTTT. It translates to CASSYELDTQYF. The genes are TRBV6-6 and TRBJ2-3; D call uncertain. The CDR3 is made up of 12 amino acids. Trimming shortened V by 2 bases and J by 5 bases, and 5 bases separated the two germline ends. Germline loops: CDR1 MNHNY, CDR2 SVGAGI (reference sequence).

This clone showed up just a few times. This CDR3 is CASSQAGVGELFF. The CDR3 region has the DNA TGTGCCAGCAGCCAAGCCGGGGTCGGGGAGCTGTTTTTT. The V call is TRBV3-1 (or the pseudogene TRBV3-2), the J call TRBJ2-2, with a weak D call TRBD2 (5 bases). The V end was cut by 1 base, the J end by 7 bases, with 7 bases between. CDR1 and CDR2 (germline): LGHDT, YNNKEL (reference sequence). The CDR3 loop spans 13 amino acids.

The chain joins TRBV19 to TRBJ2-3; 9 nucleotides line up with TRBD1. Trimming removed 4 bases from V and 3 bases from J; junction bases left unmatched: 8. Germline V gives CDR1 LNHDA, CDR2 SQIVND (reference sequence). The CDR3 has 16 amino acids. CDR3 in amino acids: CASSRLGQGRTDTQYF. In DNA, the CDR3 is TGTGCCAGTAGTAGGTTAGGACAGGGGCGTACAGATACGCAGTATTTT.

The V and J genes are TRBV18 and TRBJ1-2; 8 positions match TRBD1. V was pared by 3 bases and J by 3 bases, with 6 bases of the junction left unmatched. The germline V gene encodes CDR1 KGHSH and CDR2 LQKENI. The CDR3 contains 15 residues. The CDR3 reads CASSPFDRGHYGYTF. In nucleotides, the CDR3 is TGTGCCAGCTCACCCTTTGACAGGGGACACTATGGCTACACCTTC.

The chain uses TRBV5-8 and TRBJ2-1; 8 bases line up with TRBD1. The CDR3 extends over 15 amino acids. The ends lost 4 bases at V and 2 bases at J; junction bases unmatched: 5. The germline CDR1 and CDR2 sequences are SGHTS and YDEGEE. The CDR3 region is CASSPRGHPYNEQFF. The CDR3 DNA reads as TGTGCCAGCAGCCCCAGGGGGCATCCCTACAATGAGCAGTTCTTC.